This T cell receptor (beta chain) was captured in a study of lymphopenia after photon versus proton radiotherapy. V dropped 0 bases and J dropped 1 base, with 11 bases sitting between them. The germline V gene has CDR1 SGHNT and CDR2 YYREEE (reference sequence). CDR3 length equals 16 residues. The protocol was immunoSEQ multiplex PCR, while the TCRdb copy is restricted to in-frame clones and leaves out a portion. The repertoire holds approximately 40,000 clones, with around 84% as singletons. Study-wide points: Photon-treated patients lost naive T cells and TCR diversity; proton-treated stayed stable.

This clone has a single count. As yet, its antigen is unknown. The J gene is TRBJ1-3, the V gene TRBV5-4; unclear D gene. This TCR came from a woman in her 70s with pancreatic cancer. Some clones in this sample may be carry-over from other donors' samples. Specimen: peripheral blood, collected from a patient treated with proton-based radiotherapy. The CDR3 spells CASSLDLDGSGNTIYF. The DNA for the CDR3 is TGTGCCAGCAGCTTGGATCTGGACGGATCTGGAAACACCATATATTTT.